Following are 11 T cell receptor beta chains from one sample sequenced in a study of beta chain features in type 1 diabetes. Findings and caveats of the study: Moderately but significantly shorter TCRB CDR3s were found in Type 1 diabetes patients in all four CD4+ subsets.

Every isolated RNA sample was fully reverse transcribed, so sequencing captured expressed TCRB transcripts. Clones were read by immunoSEQ multiplex PCR, and TCRdb kept only the in-frame ones, dropping some. The sample records 300,000 or so clones, 13% to 15% being singletons. These receptors lack a known antigen. The material sequenced was naive CD4+ T cells from blood. Receptors originate from a man in his thirties or forties with type 1 diabetes.

This clone came up a few times. The chain is built from TRBV27 and TRBJ2-7; TRBD1 matches at 8 bases. After removal of 10 bases from V and 5 bases from J, the junction contained 4 bases not matched to a gene. Germline CDR1 is MNHEY and CDR2 is SMNVEV (reference sequence). There are 11 residues in the CDR3. The chain's CDR3 is CATGTGHEQYF. In DNA form, the CDR3 reads TGTGCCACCGGGACAGGCCACGAGCAGTACTTC.

In its sample, this clone was seen a few times. Other DNA sequences in the same sample also yield this CDR3. The rearrangement uses TRBV11-2 and TRBJ1-5; D gene ambiguous. Trimming pared 0 bases from V and 5 bases from J, leaving 5 bases between. The CDR3 runs to 13 residues. CDR1 and CDR2 (germline): SGHAT, FQNNGV. This chain's CDR3 is CASSLDRDQPQHF. The CDR3 region has the DNA TGTGCCAGCAGCTTAGATCGGGATCAGCCCCAGCATTTT.

The V gene is TRBV5-1, the J gene TRBJ2-4, with 9 bases that match TRBD2. The V segment lost 3 bases and the J segment 1 base; nucleotides outside the gene matches: 8. CDR1 is SGHRS, CDR2 YFSETQ, per germline. This CDR3 comprises 17 residues. CDR3 sequence (DNA): TGCGCCAGCAGCTCCTCCTTAGCGGGAGCGGCCAAAAACATTCAGTACTTC. This translates into CASSSSLAGAAKNIQYF.

There are a few counts of this clone. The V and J genes are TRBV28 and TRBJ1-5, with TRBD1 matching 8 bases. J lost 5 bases, V lost 7 bases, and 7 bases had no gene match. CDR1 is MDHEN and CDR2 is SYDVKM in the germline V gene. This CDR3 contains 14 residues. CDR3 in DNA: TGTGCCAGCAACCTAGGACAGGGCGATCAGCCCCAGCATTTT. It specifies CASNLGQGDQPQHF.

The chain employs TRBV11-3 and TRBJ2-2; tentatively, D is TRBD2 (5 bases). CDR3 size: 14 residues. The V end lost 5 bases, the J end lost 4 bases, and 11 bases lay between the germline ends. The V gene's germline CDR1 is SGHNT and CDR2 YENEEA. Here the CDR3 reads CASSRRGFTGELFF. The DNA for the CDR3 is TGTGCCAGCAGCAGGCGAGGGTTCACCGGGGAGCTGTTTTTT.

This sequence joins TRBV9 and TRBJ1-1; D gene uncertain. The CDR3 is made up of 12 amino acids. The V and J ends lost 3 bases and 6 bases respectively, with 9 bases between them. Per germline, CDR1 SGDLS and CDR2 YYNGEE. CDR3 in DNA: TGTGCCAGCAGCGACCAGGTGTCTGAAGCTTTCTTT. Translation gives CASSDQVSEAFF.

This clone has only a few counts. V gene TRBV12-5 combines with J gene TRBJ1-1; D call uncertain. This CDR3 is built from 13 residues. Trimming stripped 1 base from V and 5 bases from J, with 8 bases between. Per germline, CDR1 LGHNT and CDR2 FRNRAP. The CDR3 sequence is CASGLEPGTEAFF. CDR3 nucleotides: TGTGCTAGTGGTTTGGAACCAGGAACTGAAGCTTTCTTT. The full variable domain, with the rest looked up from reference TRBV12-5 and TRBJ1-1, is DARVTQTPRHKVTEMGQEVTMRCQPILGHNTVFWYRQTMMQGLELLAYFRNRAPLDDSGMPKDRFSAEMPDATLATLKIQPSEPRDSAVYFCASGLEPGTEAFFGQGTRLTVV.

The chain carries TRBV4-1 and TRBJ2-1; 11 bases map to TRBD2. V shed 4 bases and J 5 bases; nucleotides not matched to a gene: 4. CDR1 is MGHRA, CDR2 YSYEKL, per germline. CDR3 length: 15 amino acids. The CDR3 DNA sequence: TGCGCCAGCAGCCCTTCGACTAGCGGGAACAATGAGCAGTTCTTC. This sequence encodes CASSPSTSGNNEQFF.

This clone was observed a few times. The CDR3 reads CASSERQEDYEQYF. The DNA for the CDR3 is TGCGCCAGCAGCGAACGACAGGAGGACTACGAGCAGTACTTC. This chain connects TRBV5-1 to TRBJ2-7; a weak D match, TRBD1 (6 bases). The germline V and J ends were trimmed by 4 bases and 3 bases, with 14 bases remaining between them. From germline, CDR1 is SGHRS and CDR2 YFSETQ. CDR3 size: 14 residues.

A few counts support this clone. This sequence joins TRBV28 and TRBJ1-5, with 7 bases fitting TRBD1. The CDR3 totals 15 residues. V lost 6 bases and J lost 5; bases outside the gene matches: 10. CDR1 MDHEN and CDR2 SYDVKM come from the germline V gene. Here the CDR3 reads CASSHGTAPYQPQHF. Written as DNA, the CDR3 is TGTGCCAGCAGCCACGGGACAGCACCCTATCAGCCCCAGCATTTT.

The sample holds a few counts of this clone. In the same sample, other DNA sequences code for this CDR3. The chain combines TRBV30 with TRBJ1-1, with D maybe TRBD1 (6 bases). Trimming cost V 0 bases and J 2 bases, with 7 bases left between them. The germline V gene encodes CDR1 GTSNPN and CDR2 SVGIG (reference sequence). The CDR3 consists of 13 residues. CDR3 nucleotides: TGTGCCTGGAGTGTACAGGGTAACACTGAAGCTTTCTTT. Amino acids: CAWSVQGNTEAFF.